This entry concerns a single T cell receptor (beta chain). The sample originates from a study of T cells expressing NK-cell markers. The CDR3 sequence is 17 residues long. Germline CDR1 LGHNA, CDR2 YSLEER. TCRdb reworked the 5' RACE reads into one entry per CDR3 protein, no DNA. This sample contains some 300,000 distinct CDR3 sequences. The V and J genes are TRBV4-3 and TRBJ2-1; TCRdb gives TRBD2 as the D gene, but with no DNA this cannot be confirmed. Specimen: blood T cells: a sorted CD56 or NKG2C T cell subset, CD4+ or CD8+ T cells, or bulk PBMC T cells (not recorded which). This clonotype was sampled from a man between 18 and 35 years old in good health. The CDR3: CASSQFTSGSSYNEQFF.